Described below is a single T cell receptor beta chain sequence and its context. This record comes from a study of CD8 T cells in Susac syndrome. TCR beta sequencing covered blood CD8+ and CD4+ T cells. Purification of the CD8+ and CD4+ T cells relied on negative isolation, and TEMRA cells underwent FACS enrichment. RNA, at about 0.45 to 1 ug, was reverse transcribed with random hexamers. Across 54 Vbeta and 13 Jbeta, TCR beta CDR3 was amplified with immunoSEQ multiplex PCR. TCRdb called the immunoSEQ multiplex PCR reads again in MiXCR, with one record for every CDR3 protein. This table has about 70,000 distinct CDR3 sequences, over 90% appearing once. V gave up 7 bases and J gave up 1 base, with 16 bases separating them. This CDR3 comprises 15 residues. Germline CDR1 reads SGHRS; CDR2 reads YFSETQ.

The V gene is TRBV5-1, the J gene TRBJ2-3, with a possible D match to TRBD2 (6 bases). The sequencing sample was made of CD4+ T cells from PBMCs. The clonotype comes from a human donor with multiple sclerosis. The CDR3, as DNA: TGCGCCAGCGGCCCGGAGGGGCAAGGCACAGATACGCAGTATTTT. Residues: CASGPEGQGTDTQYF.